This TCR beta chain came from a study of T cell repertoires in cytomegalovirus infection. Broader study findings: The response measured ex vivo was dominated by TCR beta clonotypes (HLA-C-restricted and CMV-specific).

TCRdb reprocessed the reads via MiXCR and lists one record per CDR3 protein. The data contain roughly 920,000 distinct CDR3 sequences, under 40% of them singletons. Of note for this clonotype: The antigen remains unidentified.

V dropped 5 bases and J dropped 4 bases, with 12 bases sitting between them. CDR3 length equals 14 residues. V is TRBV12-3 or TRBV12-4 and J is TRBJ1-5, with no clear D. The material sequenced was cultured CD8+ T cells from PBMCs, taken from culture after CMV antigen stimulation. The receptor was derived from a human donor in good health (CMV status not recorded). Some clones in this sample may be carry-over from other donors' samples. CDR3 sequence: CASSPWSSNQPQHF. The CDR3 nucleotides are TGTGCCAGCAGTCCTTGGTCCTCTAATCAGCCCCAGCATTTT.